Described below is a single TCR beta chain sequence and its context. Its antigen is not known. This PCR relied on a set of 60 Vbeta primers and 13 Jbeta primers. Sequenced by immunoSEQ multiplex PCR; TCRdb stores in-frame clones only, minus some. Seen in this sample are around 65,000 clones; the ten most common clones hold about 15%. The length of the CDR3 is 14 residues. CDR1 and CDR2 (germline): GTSNPN, SVGIG (reference sequence). Trimming left V 2 bases short and J 0 bases short, with 5 bases between. This sample was included in a study of cytomegalovirus exposure and HLA in healthy donors. Findings and caveats of the study: TCR beta sequences reportedly predicted the HLA-A and HLA-B alleles of most subjects accurately. Equally common other TCR beta chains were less clonally expanded than HLA-associated ones, a later analysis found.

This receptor was obtained from a boy between 10 and 17 years old in good health and CMV-seronegative. Sequenced sample: PBMCs. This chain joins TRBV30 and TRBJ1-6; D not resolved. The CDR3 is CAWSSFSYNSPLHF. CDR3 nucleotides: TGTGCCTGGAGTTCTTTCTCCTATAATTCACCCCTCCACTTT.